This T cell receptor beta chain came from a study of Ad26.COV2.S vaccination and SARS-CoV-2 variants. CDR1 and CDR2 from the germline V gene are DFQATT and SNEGSKA (reference sequence). Trimming removed 3 bases at V and 1 base at J, with 15 bases between. The CDR3 sequence is 15 residues long. Assay: immunoSEQ multiplex PCR; the TCRdb copy retains only in-frame clones and omits some. This sample has about 350,000 clones, with about 91% found just once. This receptor was taken from a human donor who had recovered from COVID-19. The chain recombines TRBV20-1 with TRBJ1-1, with TRBD1 as a possible D gene (5 bases). The material was peripheral blood, obtained after recovery from COVID-19. The CDR3 sequence is CSASVGWRGNTEAFF. CDR3 coding DNA: TGCAGTGCTAGTGTGGGCTGGAGGGGGAACACTGAAGCTTTCTTT.